The 27 T cell receptor beta chains below were found in one sample sequenced in a study of cytomegalovirus exposure and HLA in healthy donors. Sequenced by immunoSEQ multiplex PCR; TCRdb stores in-frame clones only, minus some. The sample records fewer than 250,000 clones, more than 75% being singletons. Sequences were obtained from PBMCs. These receptors came from a woman younger than 35 in good health and CMV-seropositive.

This clone was found once. This rearrangement joins TRBV5-1 to TRBJ2-3; D perhaps matches TRBD2 (5 bases). Trimming took 0 bases from V and 4 from J, leaving 18 bases between them. Germline V gene sequence: CDR1 SGHRS, CDR2 YFSETQ. This CDR3 has 17 residues. CDR3 nucleotides: TGCGCCAGCAGCTTGGCGGCTAGCCCAAGAGGCCCAGATACGCAGTATTTT. It is translated as CASSLAASPRGPDTQYF.

This clone has a handful of counts. The chain links TRBV2 to TRBJ1-2; possibly TRBD1 for D (5 bases). This CDR3 has 16 amino acids. Germline CDR1 is SNHLY and CDR2 is FYNNEI. V lost 3 bases to trimming and J lost 7 bases, with 21 bases between them. Here the CDR3 reads CASSEWQGMELSGYTF. The CDR3 nucleotides are TGTGCCAGCAGTGAGTGGCAGGGTATGGAGTTGTCTGGCTACACCTTC.

V is TRBV12-5 and J is TRBJ2-1, with 7 positions matching TRBD2. This CDR3 is 15 amino acids long. Per the germline V gene, CDR1 is LGHNT and CDR2 is FRNRAP. The junction had 5 bases not matched to a gene; V was cut back by 5 bases and J by 1 base. CDR3 nucleotides: TGTGCTAGTGGTATTGGACTAGGGTCCTACAATGAGCAGTTCTTC. The encoded protein is CASGIGLGSYNEQFF. The entire variable domain, with the rest obtained from reference TRBV12-5 and TRBJ2-1, is as follows: DARVTQTPRHKVTEMGQEVTMRCQPILGHNTVFWYRQTMMQGLELLAYFRNRAPLDDSGMPKDRFSAEMPDATLATLKIQPSEPRDSAVYFCASGIGLGSYNEQFFGPGTRLTVL.

The chain employs TRBV7-9 and TRBJ2-7; D possibly corresponds to TRBD2 (6 bases). V shed 1 base and J shed 6 bases, with 16 bases lying between them. The CDR3 spans 15 residues. Germline V gives CDR1 SEHNR, CDR2 FQNEAQ (reference sequence). CDR3 in DNA: TGTGCCAGCAGCTTAGAAGCCAGGGTGGAGGGCGAGCAGTACTTC. Its translation is CASSLEARVEGEQYF.

The gene calls are TRBV28 and TRBJ1-4; 9 bases line up with TRBD1. J was trimmed by 5 bases and V by 4 bases; bases with no gene match: 5. This CDR3 region has 15 residues. CDR1 and CDR2 from the germline V gene are MDHEN and SYDVKM. The CDR3: CASSSTGTGNEKLFF. Here the CDR3 DNA reads TGTGCCAGCAGTTCTACCGGGACAGGGAATGAAAAACTGTTTTTT.

The gene calls are TRBV5-4 and TRBJ2-3; 11 bases agree with TRBD2. V shed 2 bases, J shed 6 bases, and the junction held 8 bases outside the gene matches. Germline CDR1 reads SGHNT; CDR2 reads YYREEE (reference sequence). This CDR3 is built from 16 residues. The CDR3, as DNA: TGTGCCAGCAGCTTTTGGCTAGCGGGAGGAGGGGATACGCAGTATTTT. Translating gives CASSFWLAGGGDTQYF.

V and J are TRBV6-1 and TRBJ2-7; D may be TRBD1 (7 bases). The germline CDR1 and CDR2 sequences are MNHNS and SASEGT. CDR3 size: 15 residues. V was cut by 7 bases and J by 5 bases, with 21 bases left in between. This CDR3 reads CASTMAGTVSNEQYF. DNA of the CDR3: TGTGCCAGCACCATGGCGGGGACAGTTAGCAACGAGCAGTACTTC.

This clone has just one count. The genes are TRBV4-1 and TRBJ2-7; D is possibly TRBD2 (6 bases). Germline V gives CDR1 MGHRA, CDR2 YSYEKL. CDR3 length equals 15 residues. The ends were cut back, 1 base at V and 2 bases at J, with 12 bases in the middle. In DNA form, the CDR3 reads TGCGCCAGCAGCCAAGTAGTCGGCGGGACCTACGAGCAGTACTTC. Translating gives CASSQVVGGTYEQYF.

The rearrangement joins TRBV6-5 to TRBJ2-3; tentatively, D is TRBD2 (5 bases). Germline CDR1 is MNHEY and CDR2 is SVGAGI. CDR3 size: 11 residues. Deletions cut 6 bases from V and 6 bases from J, with 7 bases between. CDR3 region: CASRIADTQYF. Here the CDR3 DNA reads TGTGCCAGCAGGATAGCGGATACGCAGTATTTT.

J is TRBJ2-1 and V is TRBV5-4; D gene uncertain. This CDR3 is built from 14 residues. Trimming cost V 0 bases and J 5 bases, with 9 bases left between them. The germline V gene has CDR1 SGHNT and CDR2 YYREEE (reference sequence). In DNA, the CDR3 is TGTGCCAGCAGCTTGGTCCAGGCAGACAATGAGCAGTTCTTC. This gives the protein CASSLVQADNEQFF.

This chain connects TRBV2 to TRBJ2-5, with D perhaps TRBD2 (7 bases). The V end was cut by 6 bases, the J end by 4 bases, with 15 bases between. The germline CDR1 and CDR2 sequences are SNHLY and FYNNEI. CDR3 length equals 14 residues. The CDR3 nucleotides read TGTGCCAGCAGGACCCGGGGGGCGGGAGAGACCCAGTACTTC. It yields the protein CASRTRGAGETQYF. Full variable domain (missing parts from reference TRBV2 and TRBJ2-5): EPEVTQTPSHQVTQMGQEVILRCVPISNHLYFYWYRQILGQKVEFLVSFYNNEISEKSEIFDDQFSVERPDGSNFTLKIRSTKLEDSAMYFCASRTRGAGETQYFGPGTRLLVL.

This chain joins TRBV10-2 and TRBJ2-3; possible D gene TRBD2, 5 bases. The V and J ends lost 3 bases and 6 bases respectively, with 10 bases between them. Germline V gene sequence: CDR1 WSHSY, CDR2 SAAADI. CDR3 size: 13 residues. CDR3 region: CASSERTADTQYF. The CDR3 bases are TGCGCCAGCAGTGAAAGGACTGCCGATACGCAGTATTTT.

The rearrangement links TRBV5-4 to TRBJ1-2; the D is unclear. Germline V gene data show CDR1 as SGHNT and CDR2 as YYREEE (reference sequence). This CDR3 contains 12 residues. Trimming took off 5 bases at V and 4 bases at J, with 9 bases between the two ends. CDR3 nucleotide sequence: TGTGCCAGCAGTAGGAGTACCTATGGCTACACCTTC. Encoded protein: CASSRSTYGYTF.

V is TRBV5-6 and J is TRBJ1-5, with D unresolved. This CDR3 has 14 amino acids. Germline V gives CDR1 SGHDT, CDR2 YYEEEE. Trimming removed 0 bases at V and 4 bases at J, with 8 bases between. The CDR3 coding sequence is TGTGCCAGCAGCTTGGTCCGAGCGAATCAGCCCCAGCATTTT. Translation: CASSLVRANQPQHF.

CDR3 protein: CASSRDRGMNTEAFF. The CDR3 nucleotides are TGTGCCAGCAGCCGGGACAGGGGAATGAACACTGAAGCTTTCTTT. The genes are TRBV11-3 and TRBJ1-1; 10 bases agree with TRBD1. Germline V gene data show CDR1 as SGHNT and CDR2 as YENEEA. The CDR3 length is 15 residues. V trimming: 5 bases; J trimming: 0 bases; junction bases outside the gene matches: 3.

The J gene is TRBJ1-5, the V gene TRBV4-1; 8 bases are a match to TRBD1. Unmatched junction bases numbered 7, after V lost 4 bases and J lost 2 bases. Germline CDR1 and CDR2: MGHRA and YSYEKL. CDR3 size: 16 residues. The CDR3 DNA follows: TGCGCCAGCAGCCGCTTACAGGGGGAGGGCAATCAGCCCCAGCATTTT. It codes for CASSRLQGEGNQPQHF.

The rearrangement joins TRBV15 to TRBJ2-1; D possibly corresponds to TRBD2 (6 bases). V was clipped by 5 bases and J by 8 bases, with 13 bases between them. The CDR3 is 13 amino acids. Germline values: CDR1 LNHNV, CDR2 YYDKDF (reference sequence). The CDR3 region is CATSPRGIDEQFF. The CDR3 region has the DNA TGTGCCACCAGCCCCCGCGGGATAGATGAGCAGTTCTTC.

This rearrangement joins TRBV27 to TRBJ2-1; 11 bases agree with TRBD1. Trimming at V came to 4 bases and at J to 7 bases, leaving 3 bases not matched to a gene. This CDR3 spans 14 amino acids. CDR1 is MNHEY, CDR2 SMNVEV, per germline (reference sequence). The CDR3 loop reads CASSYGTGGNEQFF. Here the CDR3 DNA reads TGTGCCAGCAGTTACGGGACAGGGGGGAATGAGCAGTTCTTC.

The V and J genes are TRBV15 and TRBJ1-3; 7 bases align to TRBD1. The CDR3 is 14 residues long. Germline V gene sequence: CDR1 LNHNV, CDR2 YYDKDF (reference sequence). The V gene end was trimmed by 5 bases and the J gene end by 2 bases; junction bases not matched to a gene: 3. The CDR3 DNA reads TGTGCCACCAGCCAGGGGGGCCCTGGAAACACCATATATTTT. Protein product: CATSQGGPGNTIYF.

The chain joins TRBV29-1 to TRBJ2-2, with D possibly TRBD2 on 6 matching bases. Germline CDR1 and CDR2: SQVTM and ANQGSEA. The CDR3 sequence is 13 residues long. Trimming removed 2 bases from V and 6 bases from J, with 10 bases in between. CDR3 protein: CSVEWGGAGELFF. The CDR3, as DNA: TGCAGCGTTGAATGGGGCGGGGCCGGGGAGCTGTTTTTT.

The chain uses TRBV7-4 and TRBJ1-2; weak D call: TRBD1 (5 bases). With 5 bases removed from V and 6 bases from J, the gap between germline ends came to 34 bases. The length of the CDR3 is 20 residues. CDR1 is SGHVT, CDR2 SQSDAQ, per germline. The chain's CDR3 is CASSLRGEGAWLDLENGYTF. The CDR3 DNA reads as TGTGCCAGCAGCCTACGGGGGGAGGGTGCGTGGCTGGACCTGGAGAATGGCTACACCTTC.

The chain uses TRBV4-2 and TRBJ2-5; 13 nucleotides agree with TRBD2. The V gene's germline CDR1 is LGHNA and CDR2 YNFKEQ. CDR3 length: 17 residues. The V gene end was trimmed by 2 bases and the J gene end by 2 bases; junction bases not matched to a gene: 5. CDR3 nucleotide sequence: TGTGCCAGCAGCCAAAACCCGGGACTAGCGGGACAAGAGACCCAGTACTTC. Its protein is CASSQNPGLAGQETQYF.

The genes are TRBV28 and TRBJ1-4, with 11 nucleotides matching TRBD1. The CDR3 totals 16 residues. V lost 8 bases to trimming and J lost 7 bases; unmatched junction nucleotides: 12. CDR1 is MDHEN and CDR2 is SYDVKM in the germline V gene. This chain's CDR3 is CASGIRTGTGGEKLFF. CDR3 nucleotide sequence: TGTGCCAGCGGAATCCGTACCGGGACAGGGGGTGAAAAACTGTTTTTT.

This chain joins TRBV28 and TRBJ1-5; D remains unclear. CDR3 length: 14 amino acids. Trimming removed 5 bases from V and 1 base from J, with 9 bases in between. The germline CDR1 and CDR2 sequences are MDHEN and SYDVKM. The CDR3 DNA is TGTGCCAGCAGTCCCCGAGGCAGCAATCAGCCCCAGCATTTT. Amino acids: CASSPRGSNQPQHF.

The V gene is TRBV28, the J gene TRBJ2-2; 8 nucleotides match TRBD1. The CDR3 has 18 residues. Germline CDR1 reads MDHEN; CDR2 reads SYDVKM. V shed 3 bases, J shed 4 bases, and the junction held 13 bases outside the gene matches. The CDR3, as DNA: TGTGCCAGCAGTTTCAGACAGGGGATCAATTGGCGCACCGGGGAGCTGTTTTTT. Its translation is CASSFRQGINWRTGELFF.

This chain connects TRBV5-1 to TRBJ1-1, with D possibly matching TRBD1 (5 bases). Looked up from germline, CDR1 is SGHRS and CDR2 is YFSETQ. This CDR3 has 15 amino acids. V was trimmed by 3 bases and J by 5 bases, leaving 17 bases between them. The CDR3 DNA sequence: TGCGCCAGCAGCTCCCAGACAGTCCTGGGGACTGAAGCTTTCTTT. Encoded protein: CASSSQTVLGTEAFF.

J is TRBJ1-2 and V is TRBV11-2; D is undetermined. The CDR3 covers 15 residues. V lost 5 bases and J 6 bases, leaving 19 bases between the germline ends. Germline V lookup: CDR1 SGHAT, CDR2 FQNNGV. Written as DNA, the CDR3 is TGTGCCAGCAGCCCTCTATCTGGAGGTCGGGATGGCTACACCTTC. Translation: CASSPLSGGRDGYTF.